The source of this T cell receptor (beta chain) is a study of control samples from healthy donors and cancer patients (dated by TCRdb to the early 2020s). In the case of this clone: It has no known antigen specificity. No base quality information exists; no much larger clone differs at one position.

Library preparation was by the immunoSEQ multiplex PCR assay. TCRdb mirrors the immuneACCESS table, restricted to in-frame sequences. Some clones are absent from its copies; in checked studies, under half trace to an unresolved V gene, and the reason for the others is unknown. The sample table lists approximately 150,000 clones, under 95% of them with a count of one. The ten biggest clones cover about 7.1% of the sample. Sequenced input: blood. The TCR originated in a man aged 18 to 30 in good health.

The CDR3 region reads CASSLFASGGELFYNEQFF. At the DNA level, the sequence is TGTGCCAGCAGCTTATTTGCTAGCGGGGGAGAACTATTTTACAATGAGCAGTTCTTC. The rearranged segments are TRBV5-6 and TRBJ2-1; a stretch of 10 junction bases matches TRBD2. Reading the germline V gene gives CDR1 SGHDT and CDR2 YYEEEE. Unmatched junction bases come to 15, with V trimmed by 2 bases and J by 4 bases. Including cysteine and phenylalanine, the CDR3 has 19 amino acids. Of the read, only the CDR3 DNA is kept; its 57 bases are in frame from base 1. Where the CDR3 stops, the reference TRBV5-6 and TRBJ2-1 genes take over; the full variable domain is DAGVTQSPTHLIKTRGQQVTLRCSPKSGHDTVSWYQQALGQGPQFIFQYYEEEERQRGNFPDRFSGHQFPNYSSELNVNALLLGDSALYLCASSLFASGGELFYNEQFFGPGTRLTVL.